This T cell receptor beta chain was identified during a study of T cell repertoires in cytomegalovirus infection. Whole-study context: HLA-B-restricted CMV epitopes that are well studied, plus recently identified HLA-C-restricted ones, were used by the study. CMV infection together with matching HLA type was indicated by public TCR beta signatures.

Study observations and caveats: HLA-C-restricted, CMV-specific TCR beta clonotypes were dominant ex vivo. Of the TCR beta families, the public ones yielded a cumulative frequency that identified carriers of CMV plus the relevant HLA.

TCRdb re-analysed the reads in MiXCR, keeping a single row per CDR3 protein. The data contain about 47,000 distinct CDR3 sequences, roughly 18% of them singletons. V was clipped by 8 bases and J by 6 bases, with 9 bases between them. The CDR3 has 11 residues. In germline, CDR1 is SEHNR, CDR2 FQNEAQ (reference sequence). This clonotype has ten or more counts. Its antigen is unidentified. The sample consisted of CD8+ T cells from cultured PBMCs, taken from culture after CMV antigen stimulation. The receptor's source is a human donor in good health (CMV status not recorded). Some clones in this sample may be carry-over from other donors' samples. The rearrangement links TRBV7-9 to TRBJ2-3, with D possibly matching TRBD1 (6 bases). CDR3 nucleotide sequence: TGTGCCAGCGCCCAGGGGGATACGCAGTATTTT. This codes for CASAQGDTQYF.